This T cell receptor (beta chain) was obtained from a study of blood T cell repertoires in COVID-19. Study overall: Acute and convalescent COVID-19 samples came from the United States, Italy and Spain. T cells, B-cell-depleted T cells, or PBMCs supplied cDNA or gDNA.

Per the germline V gene, CDR1 is SGHAT and CDR2 is FQNNGV. The V and J ends lost 1 base and 5 bases respectively, with 23 bases between them. The CDR3 is 18 residues long. Clones were read by immunoSEQ multiplex PCR, and TCRdb kept only the in-frame ones, dropping some. The table has roughly 300,000 clones, around 82% seen once. The source material was peripheral blood. This clonotype originated in a woman in her forties or fifties with acute or convalescent COVID-19. This chain joins TRBV11-2 and TRBJ1-2; tentative D call: TRBD1 (6 bases). CDR3 in amino acids: CASSLGGRGAFASYGYTF. CDR3 DNA sequence: TGTGCCAGCAGCTTAGGGGGTCGGGGGGCGTTTGCAAGTTATGGCTACACCTTC.